The source of this T cell receptor beta chain is a study of patients and donors after allogeneic stem cell transplantation. CDR1 is DFQATT and CDR2 is SNEGSKA in the germline V gene (reference sequence). The CDR3 extends over 12 amino acids. V shed 4 bases and J 7 bases; nucleotides not matched to a gene: 6. TCRdb reanalysed the RT-PCR reads using MiXCR and keeps one entry per CDR3 protein. The sample holds about 110,000 distinct CDR3 sequences, around 35% seen once. The sequencing input was blood, either unsorted or a sorted T cell fraction (not recorded which). V gene TRBV20-1 combines with J gene TRBJ1-1, with 7 bases that match TRBD1. This clonotype originated in a human donor who was either an allogeneic HSCT recipient or a stem cell or donor lymphocyte infusion donor (not recorded which). It is not recorded whose cells these are; they may come from a transplant donor. The CDR3 sequence is CSATTGLDEAFF. In DNA, the CDR3 is TGCAGTGCTACGACAGGGCTCGATGAAGCTTTCTTT.